This entry lists 25 T cell receptor beta chains sequenced from one sample in a study of blood T cell repertoires in COVID-19. Produced via immunoSEQ multiplex PCR; TCRdb's table is partial and in-frame only. The sample lists about 220,000 clones, roughly 80% seen once, with about 1.3% in the top ten. Sequencing was done on a sample of PBMCs or T cells enriched from blood (not recorded which). The receptor source for this set is a woman aged 40 to 49 with acute COVID-19.

The chain carries TRBV6-5 and TRBJ1-1; D may be TRBD1 (5 bases). Germline V gene data show CDR1 as MNHEY and CDR2 as SVGAGI. This CDR3 is 16 amino acids long. V gave up 2 bases and J gave up 1 base, with 14 bases separating them. The CDR3: CASSYGRTRQNTEAFF. DNA of the CDR3: TGTGCCAGCAGTTACGGTCGGACAAGACAGAACACTGAAGCTTTCTTT.

V usage is TRBV5-1 and J usage is TRBJ2-3, with 9 bases lining up with TRBD1. CDR3 length equals 14 residues. The germline gives CDR1 SGHRS, CDR2 YFSETQ. J gave up 6 bases and V 5 bases, and 7 bases lay outside the gene matches. CDR3 DNA: TGCGCCAGCAGTACAGGGGGCGTTGGCGATACGCAGTATTTT. It encodes CASSTGGVGDTQYF.

V usage is TRBV28 and J usage is TRBJ2-7; TRBD1 agrees at 9 bases. CDR3 length: 15 amino acids. Germline CDR1 reads MDHEN; CDR2 reads SYDVKM. With 6 bases clipped from V and 6 bases from J, the junction kept 12 bases outside the gene matches. The CDR3 protein is CASSNTGTGSTEQYF. In DNA, the CDR3 is TGTGCCAGCAGCAATACCGGGACAGGGTCTACCGAGCAGTACTTC.

V gene TRBV5-6 combines with J gene TRBJ2-6; D gene uncertain. The ends were cut back, 9 bases at V and 0 bases at J, with 13 bases in the middle. The CDR3 contains 15 residues. Germline V CDR1 and CDR2: SGHDT, YYEEEE. The DNA for the CDR3 is TGTGCCACCCACCTTGCCGGCTCTGGGGCCAACGTCCTGACTTTC. Its protein product is CATHLAGSGANVLTF.

The CDR3: CATSDPRAESTDTQYF. The CDR3 DNA follows: TGTGCCACCAGTGATCCGCGGGCGGAAAGCACAGATACGCAGTATTTT. The chain recombines TRBV24-1 with TRBJ2-3; D is perhaps TRBD2 (5 bases). The CDR3 is 16 amino acids. Germline-derived CDR1 and CDR2 are KGHDR and SFDVKD. Deletions cut 3 bases from V and 0 bases from J, with 12 bases between.

The chain employs TRBV5-1 and TRBJ1-1; D might be TRBD1 (6 bases). In germline, CDR1 is SGHRS, CDR2 YFSETQ. V lost 4 bases, J lost 5 bases, and 15 bases lay in between. The CDR3 has 14 residues. The CDR3 nucleotides are TGCGCCAGCAGCAATTCAAACAGGGAGACTGAAGCTTTCTTT. It codes for CASSNSNRETEAFF.

The chain is built from TRBV11-3 and TRBJ2-1; D possibly corresponds to TRBD1 (5 bases). Trimming took 1 base from V and 6 from J, leaving 10 bases between them. The CDR3 runs to 14 residues. Germline V gene lookup returns CDR1 SGHNT and CDR2 YENEEA. The chain's CDR3 is CASSLGAGFNEQFF. The CDR3 DNA follows: TGTGCCAGCAGCTTAGGGGCAGGGTTCAATGAGCAGTTCTTC.

CDR3 in DNA: TGCGCCAGCAGCCCCTTGACTAGCGGCAACTCTGGGGAGCAGTTCTTC. Translation gives CASSPLTSGNSGEQFF. The chain is built from TRBV5-1 and TRBJ2-1, with TRBD2 matching 9 bases. Looked up from germline, CDR1 is SGHRS and CDR2 is YFSETQ. This CDR3 is 16 amino acids long. J was trimmed by 10 bases and V by 4 bases; bases with no gene match: 15. Full variable domain (rest looked up from reference TRBV5-1 and TRBJ2-1): KAGVTQTPRYLIKTRGQQVTLSCSPISGHRSVSWYQQTPGQGLQFLFEYFSETQRNKGNFPGRFSGRQFSNSRSEMNVSTLELGDSALYLCASSPLTSGNSGEQFFGPGTRLTVL.

This chain connects TRBV9 to TRBJ1-2; possible D gene TRBD1, 5 bases. CDR1 SGDLS and CDR2 YYNGEE come from the germline V gene. V lost 3 bases and J lost 8, with 17 bases in between. The CDR3 is 14 residues long. The CDR3 sequence is CASSGPGEVEGYTF. In DNA form, the CDR3 reads TGTGCCAGCAGCGGACCGGGGGAAGTGGAGGGCTACACCTTC. Variable domain in full (rest from reference TRBV9 and TRBJ1-2): DSGVTQTPKHLITATGQRVTLRCSPRSGDLSVYWYQQSLDQGLQFLIQYYNGEERAKGNILERFSAQQFPDLHSELNLSSLELGDSALYFCASSGPGEVEGYTFGSGTRLTVV.

V and J are TRBV9 and TRBJ2-2; the match to TRBD1 covers 7 bases. The CDR3 is made up of 16 amino acids. Trimming at V came to 0 bases and at J to 2 bases, leaving 4 bases not matched to a gene. Germline V gene lookup returns CDR1 SGDLS and CDR2 YYNGEE. As DNA, the CDR3 is TGTGCCAGCAGCGTAGTGGGACAGAGAAACACCGGGGAGCTGTTTTTT. Protein sequence: CASSVVGQRNTGELFF.

The gene calls are TRBV6-5 and TRBJ1-2; D remains unclear. Germline V CDR1 and CDR2: MNHEY, SVGAGI. The CDR3 is 14 amino acids. Trimming removed 7 bases from V and 1 base from J, with 13 bases in between. In DNA form, the CDR3 reads TGTGCCAGCACTGCCCGCCGAGGTAACTATGGCTACACCTTC. Its protein product is CASTARRGNYGYTF.

The chain is built from TRBV11-2 and TRBJ1-4; TRBD1 agrees at 8 bases. The germline V gene has CDR1 SGHAT and CDR2 FQNNGV. The CDR3 totals 15 residues. V lost 6 bases to trimming and J lost 10 bases; unmatched junction nucleotides: 13. CDR3 sequence (DNA): TGTGCCAGCAGAAGTGCCGACAGGGGATGGGGAAAACTGTTTTTT. Amino acid sequence: CASRSADRGWGKLFF. Full variable domain (rest looked up from reference TRBV11-2 and TRBJ1-4): EAGVAQSPRYKIIEKRQSVAFWCNPISGHATLYWYQQILGQGPKLLIQFQNNGVVDDSQLPKDRFSAERLKGVDSTLKIQPAKLEDSAVYLCASRSADRGWGKLFFGSGTQLSVL.

The chain carries TRBV28 and TRBJ2-1, with 10 bases aligning to TRBD2. Trimming removed 6 bases from V and 0 bases from J; junction bases left unmatched: 2. Per germline, CDR1 MDHEN and CDR2 SYDVKM. The CDR3 extends over 15 amino acids. CDR3 amino acids: CASRSSGSSYNEQFF. The DNA of the CDR3 is TGTGCCAGCAGATCTAGCGGGAGCTCCTACAATGAGCAGTTCTTC.

The chain couples TRBV29-1 to TRBJ2-3, with 9 positions matching TRBD2. Germline V CDR1 and CDR2: SQVTM, ANQGSEA. CDR3 length equals 13 residues. The junction had 1 base not matched to a gene; V was cut back by 6 bases and J by 0 bases. As DNA, the CDR3 is TGCAGCGTAGCGGGGGGCAGCACAGATACGCAGTATTTT. This codes for CSVAGGSTDTQYF.

J is TRBJ1-5 and V is TRBV19; D is undetermined. The length of the CDR3 is 13 residues. Looked up from germline, CDR1 is LNHDA and CDR2 is SQIVND (reference sequence). V was shortened by 3 bases and J by 2 bases, with 5 bases between the two germline ends. The CDR3 sequence: CASSIPGNQPQHF. The CDR3 DNA reads TGTGCCAGTAGTATTCCCGGCAATCAGCCCCAGCATTTT.

The chain joins TRBV7-9 to TRBJ2-2; 14 nucleotides align to TRBD2. This CDR3 is built from 17 residues. J lost 6 bases, V lost 5 bases, and 8 bases had no gene match. Germline V gives CDR1 SEHNR, CDR2 FQNEAQ (reference sequence). DNA of the CDR3: TGTGCCAGCAGCCCCGGGACTAGCGGGAGAGCACCCGGGGAGCTGTTTTTT. It specifies CASSPGTSGRAPGELFF.

Notes on this clone: The same CDR3 can be traced to other DNA sequences in this sample. The rearrangement uses TRBV2 and TRBJ2-1; TRBD2 matches at 7 bases. V gave up 4 bases and J gave up 3 bases; unmatched junction bases: 3. CDR1 is SNHLY, CDR2 FYNNEI, per germline. The CDR3 has 14 amino acids. This CDR3 is CASSGASGYNEQFF. The CDR3 DNA is TGTGCCAGCAGTGGTGCTAGCGGCTACAATGAGCAGTTCTTC.

The chain employs TRBV19 and TRBJ1-1; weak D call: TRBD1 (5 bases). There are 15 residues in the CDR3. Germline V gives CDR1 LNHDA, CDR2 SQIVND (reference sequence). V dropped 5 bases and J dropped 1 base, with 14 bases sitting between them. CDR3 in amino acids: CASSDSGTPNTEAFF. The CDR3 nucleotides read TGTGCCAGTAGTGACTCCGGGACTCCGAACACTGAAGCTTTCTTT.

The V call is TRBV19, the J call TRBJ2-7; a weak D match, TRBD2 (6 bases). Germline CDR1 is LNHDA and CDR2 is SQIVND (reference sequence). The CDR3 length is 13 residues. V was trimmed by 10 bases and J by 0 bases, leaving 13 bases between them. DNA of the CDR3: TGTGCCAATTGGGGACTCGACTCCTACGAGCAGTACTTC. It yields the protein CANWGLDSYEQYF.

On this clone itself: One end of the junction varies from germline; a read error may be responsible. The chain carries TRBV5-1 and TRBJ2-7, with TRBD2 matching 11 bases. The CDR3 is 15 residues long. Germline values: CDR1 SGHRS, CDR2 YFSETQ. CDR3 sequence: CASSWLTSGSYKQYF. The CDR3 DNA reads TGCGCCAGCAGCTGGTTAACTAGCGGGAGCTACAAGCAGTACTTC.

The chain employs TRBV5-1 and TRBJ2-7, with 10 bases that match TRBD1. This CDR3 has 15 residues. With 4 bases clipped from V and 4 bases from J, the junction kept 8 bases outside the gene matches. CDR1 SGHRS and CDR2 YFSETQ come from the germline V gene. The CDR3 loop reads CASSPSPGQGYEQYF. CDR3 DNA sequence: TGCGCCAGCAGCCCCTCACCGGGACAGGGGTACGAGCAGTACTTC.

The rearrangement links TRBV4-3 to TRBJ2-1, with TRBD2 identical over 7 bases. Losses at the gene ends were 0 bases for V and 12 bases for J; bases not matched to a gene: 11. CDR3 size: 15 residues. CDR1 LGHNA and CDR2 YSLEER come from the germline V gene. The CDR3 DNA is TGCGCCAGCAGCCAAGATTGGGGGGGGGAGGCTCGGCAGTTCTTC. It encodes CASSQDWGGEARQFF.

The chain uses TRBV7-8 and TRBJ2-1; D is possibly TRBD1 (5 bases). The germline V and J ends were trimmed by 1 base and 3 bases, with 13 bases remaining between them. Germline CDR1 SGHVS, CDR2 FQNEAQ. This CDR3 is 16 amino acids long. In DNA form, the CDR3 reads TGTGCCAGCAGCTTAGGTGGCAGGGTTATCTACAATGAGCAGTTCTTC. Amino acid sequence: CASSLGGRVIYNEQFF.

The chain couples TRBV5-5 to TRBJ2-3; the D gene is possibly TRBD1 (5 bases). V dropped 0 bases and J dropped 0 bases, with 5 bases sitting between them. The V gene's germline CDR1 is SGHKS and CDR2 YYEKEE (reference sequence). The CDR3 is 14 amino acids. The CDR3, as DNA: TGTGCCAGCAGCTTGGCAGGGAGCACAGATACGCAGTATTTT. It specifies CASSLAGSTDTQYF.

V usage is TRBV30 and J usage is TRBJ1-2; 10 nucleotides line up with TRBD1. There are 12 residues in the CDR3. V was clipped by 6 bases and J by 4 bases; unmatched bases: 2. Germline lookup yields CDR1 GTSNPN and CDR2 SVGIG (reference sequence). CDR3 in amino acids: CACRDRGYGYTF. DNA of the CDR3: TGTGCCTGTCGGGACAGGGGCTATGGCTACACCTTC.